This entry features one TCR beta chain sequence. It has no known antigen specificity. Base-call qualities are not available, and no considerably larger clone is one nucleotide away. The library was made by the immunoSEQ multiplex PCR assay. TCRdb carries this immuneACCESS record with in-frame sequences only. Its versions omit some clonotypes, under half of them owing to an unresolved V gene in the studies checked, with the rest unexplained. The sample records more than 550,000 clones, approximately 85% of which are singletons. The ten largest make up under 0.012% of the sample. The data stem from a study of shared T cell receptors in the human thymus (dated by TCRdb to 2020 to 2022). Notes on the research overall: The study examined how self-reactive, shared T-cell receptor alpha chains are generated in the human thymus.

These data are also associated with another study on human thymus T cells. As the second study states: The donors were immunologically healthy infants in Finland who had open corrective cardiac surgery for congenital heart defects. Thymus tissue was obtained as surgical resects removed during corrective cardiac surgery. Both the thymic and the peripheral blood repertoires appeared to show biased V and J gene segment usage. The related research found that thymic TCR repertoires overlapped highly between unrelated individuals. The study used under ten infant thymus samples plus four related peripheral blood samples to characterize TCR alpha and beta repertoires. Donor ages ranged from about 6 to 250 days, and the cohort comprised about six male and two female infants. After being mechanically released from the tissue, thymocytes were kept at -70 degrees C in pellets of about 8.5-32 million cells. A QIAsymphony instrument was used to extract genomic DNA from the frozen cell pellets. The immunoSEQ multiplex PCR assay was used to amplify the TCRB and TCRAD loci from a standardized amount of quality-controlled genomic DNA. The amplicons spanned the V(D)J region and were long enough to cover the CDR3 and allow V and J genes to be identified. The commercial immunoSEQ service was used to sequence amplicons on an Illumina platform. Primer bias and sequencing errors were corrected as previously described, and TCRAD and TCRB were defined on the basis of the IMGT database. The repertoires were analysed using immunoSEQ Analyzer 3.0 and VDJTools for basic statistics, V/J segment usage, diversity estimates, rarefaction and pairwise overlap. Chao1, ChaoE, Efron-Thisted, Shannon and inverse Simpson indices were used to estimate diversity, which was also estimated on datasets down-sampled to the smallest sample. Repertoire overlap was assessed by strict matching of CDR3 nucleotide sequence, V gene and J gene, and clustering was done by Jaccard-based multidimensional scaling. On average, thymus samples yielded 800,000 or so unique TCRB clonotypes, whereas blood samples yielded 70,000 to 100,000.

The material sequenced was thymocytes. The TCR comes from a girl less than two years old with a congenital heart defect. Donor details come from another sample of the same person, matched by shared clones.

The CDR3 reads as follows: CAISRKSDRGRIPYEQYF. The nucleotide sequence is TGTGCCATCAGCAGAAAATCGGACAGGGGGAGGATCCCCTACGAGCAGTACTTC. The rearrangement joined TRBV10-3 to TRBJ2-7; 10 bases in the junction line up with TRBD1. CDR3 length: 18 amino acids, cysteine to phenylalanine. Kept here is only the CDR3 DNA, which spans 54 bases and is read in frame from base 1. Ends trimmed: V by 6 bases, J by 2 bases; bases unmatched to a gene: 16. For CDR1 and CDR2, the germline V gene lists ENHRY and SYGVKD.